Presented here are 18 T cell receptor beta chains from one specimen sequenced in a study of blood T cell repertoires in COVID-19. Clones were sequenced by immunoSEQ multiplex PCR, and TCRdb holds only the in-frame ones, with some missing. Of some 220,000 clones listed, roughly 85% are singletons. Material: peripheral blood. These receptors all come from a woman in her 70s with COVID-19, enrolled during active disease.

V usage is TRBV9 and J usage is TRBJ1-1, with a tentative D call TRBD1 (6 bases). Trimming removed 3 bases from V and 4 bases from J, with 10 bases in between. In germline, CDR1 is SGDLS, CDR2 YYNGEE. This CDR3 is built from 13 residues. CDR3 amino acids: CASSENRVTEAFF. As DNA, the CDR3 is TGTGCCAGCAGCGAAAACAGGGTCACTGAAGCTTTCTTT.

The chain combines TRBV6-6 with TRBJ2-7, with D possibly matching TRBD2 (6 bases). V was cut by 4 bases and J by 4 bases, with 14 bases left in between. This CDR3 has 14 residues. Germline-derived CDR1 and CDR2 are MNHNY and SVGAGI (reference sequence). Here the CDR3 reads CASSSAIREYEQYF. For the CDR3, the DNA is TGTGCCAGCAGTTCCGCCATCCGGGAGTACGAGCAGTACTTC.

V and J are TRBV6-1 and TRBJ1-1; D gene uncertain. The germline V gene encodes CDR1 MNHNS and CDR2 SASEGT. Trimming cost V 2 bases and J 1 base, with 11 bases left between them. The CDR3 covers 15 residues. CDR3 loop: CASSESTGRNTEAFF. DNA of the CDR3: TGTGCCAGCAGTGAATCTACTGGTCGGAACACTGAAGCTTTCTTT.

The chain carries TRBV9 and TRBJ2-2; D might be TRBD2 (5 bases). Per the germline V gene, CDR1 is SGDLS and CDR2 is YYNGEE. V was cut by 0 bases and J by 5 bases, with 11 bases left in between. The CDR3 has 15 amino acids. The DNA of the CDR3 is TGTGCCAGCAGCGTAGGCCCCCCGGGGACCGGGGAGCTGTTTTTT. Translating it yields CASSVGPPGTGELFF. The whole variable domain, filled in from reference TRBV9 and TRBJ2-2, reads DSGVTQTPKHLITATGQRVTLRCSPRSGDLSVYWYQQSLDQGLQFLIQYYNGEERAKGNILERFSAQQFPDLHSELNLSSLELGDSALYFCASSVGPPGTGELFFGEGSRLTVL.

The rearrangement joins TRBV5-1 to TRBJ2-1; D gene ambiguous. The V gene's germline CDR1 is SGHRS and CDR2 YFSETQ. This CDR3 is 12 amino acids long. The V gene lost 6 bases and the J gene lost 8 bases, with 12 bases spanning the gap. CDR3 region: CASKFNFDEQFF. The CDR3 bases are TGCGCCAGCAAATTCAATTTTGATGAGCAGTTCTTC.

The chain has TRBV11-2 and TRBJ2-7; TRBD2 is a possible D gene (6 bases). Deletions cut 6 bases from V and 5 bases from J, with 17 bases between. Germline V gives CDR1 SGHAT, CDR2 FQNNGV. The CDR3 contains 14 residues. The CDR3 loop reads CASSSGLPPHEQYF. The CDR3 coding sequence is TGTGCCAGCAGTTCGGGACTGCCGCCCCACGAGCAGTACTTC.

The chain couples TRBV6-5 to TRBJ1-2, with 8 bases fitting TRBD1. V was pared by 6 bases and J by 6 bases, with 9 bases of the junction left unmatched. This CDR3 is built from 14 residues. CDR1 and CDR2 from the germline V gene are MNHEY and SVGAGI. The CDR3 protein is CASRRQGAVDGYTF. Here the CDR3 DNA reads TGTGCCAGCAGAAGGCAGGGGGCGGTGGATGGCTACACCTTC.

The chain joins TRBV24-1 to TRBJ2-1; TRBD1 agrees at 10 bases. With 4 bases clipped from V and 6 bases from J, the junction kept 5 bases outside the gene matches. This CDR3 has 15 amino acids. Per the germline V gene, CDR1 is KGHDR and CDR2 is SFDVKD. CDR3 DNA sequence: TGTGCCACCAGTGACCGCCGGACAGGGGGCAATGAGCAGTTCTTC. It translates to CATSDRRTGGNEQFF.

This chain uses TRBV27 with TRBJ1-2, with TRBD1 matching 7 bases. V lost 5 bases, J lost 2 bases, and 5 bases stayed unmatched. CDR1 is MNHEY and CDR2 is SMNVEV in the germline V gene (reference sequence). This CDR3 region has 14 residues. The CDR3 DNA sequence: TGTGCCAGCAGTCCACAGACAGGGAACTATGGCTACACCTTC. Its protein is CASSPQTGNYGYTF.

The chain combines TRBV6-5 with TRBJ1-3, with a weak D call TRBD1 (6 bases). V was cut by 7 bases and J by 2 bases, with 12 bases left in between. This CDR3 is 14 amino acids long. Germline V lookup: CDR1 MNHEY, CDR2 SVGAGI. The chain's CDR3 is CASIFRGAGNTIYF. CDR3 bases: TGTGCCAGCATATTCAGGGGAGCTGGAAACACCATATATTTT.

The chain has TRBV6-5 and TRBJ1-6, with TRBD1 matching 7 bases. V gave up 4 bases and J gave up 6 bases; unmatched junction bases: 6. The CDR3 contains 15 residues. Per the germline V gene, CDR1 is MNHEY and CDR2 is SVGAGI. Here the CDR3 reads CASSSGGQSNSPLHF. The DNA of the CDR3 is TGTGCCAGCAGTTCCGGGGGACAGAGTAATTCACCCCTCCACTTT.

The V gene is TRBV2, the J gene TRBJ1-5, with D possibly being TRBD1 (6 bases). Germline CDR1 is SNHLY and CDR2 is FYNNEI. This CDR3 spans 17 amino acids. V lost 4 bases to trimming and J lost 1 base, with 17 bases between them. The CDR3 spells CASSVGTPGRSNQPQHF. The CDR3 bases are TGTGCCAGCAGTGTTGGGACACCTGGACGAAGCAATCAGCCCCAGCATTTT. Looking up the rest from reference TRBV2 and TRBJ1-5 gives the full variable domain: EPEVTQTPSHQVTQMGQEVILRCVPISNHLYFYWYRQILGQKVEFLVSFYNNEISEKSEIFDDQFSVERPDGSNFTLKIRSTKLEDSAMYFCASSVGTPGRSNQPQHFGDGTRLSIL.

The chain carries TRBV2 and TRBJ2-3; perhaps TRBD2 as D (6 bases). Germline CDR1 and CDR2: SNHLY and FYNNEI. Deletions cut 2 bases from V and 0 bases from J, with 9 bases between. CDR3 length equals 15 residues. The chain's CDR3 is CASSERRGSTDTQYF. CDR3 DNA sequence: TGTGCCAGCAGTGAACGGCGGGGTAGCACAGATACGCAGTATTTT.

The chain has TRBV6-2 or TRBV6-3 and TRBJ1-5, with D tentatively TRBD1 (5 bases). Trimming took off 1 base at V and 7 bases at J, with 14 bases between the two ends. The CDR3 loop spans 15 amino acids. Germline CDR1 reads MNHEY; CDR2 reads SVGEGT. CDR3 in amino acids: CASSYWGNGRQPQHF. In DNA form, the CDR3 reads TGTGCCAGCAGTTACTGGGGCAACGGGAGGCAGCCCCAGCATTTT.

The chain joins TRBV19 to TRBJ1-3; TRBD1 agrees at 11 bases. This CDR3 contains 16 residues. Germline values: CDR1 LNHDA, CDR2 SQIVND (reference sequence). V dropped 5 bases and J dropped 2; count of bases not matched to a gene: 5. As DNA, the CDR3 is TGTGCCAGTAGTCCCCCGGACAGGGGGCCTGGAAACACCATATATTTT. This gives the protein CASSPPDRGPGNTIYF. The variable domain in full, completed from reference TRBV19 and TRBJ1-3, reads DGGITQSPKYLFRKEGQNVTLSCEQNLNHDAMYWYRQDPGQGLRLIYYSQIVNDFQKGDIAEGYSVSREKKESFPLTVTSAQKNPTAFYLCASSPPDRGPGNTIYFGEGSWLTVV.

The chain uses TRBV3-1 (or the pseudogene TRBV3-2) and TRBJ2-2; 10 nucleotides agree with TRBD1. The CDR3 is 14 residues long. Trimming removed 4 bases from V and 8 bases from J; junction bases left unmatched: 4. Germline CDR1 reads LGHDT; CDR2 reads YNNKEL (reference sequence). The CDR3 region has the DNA TGTGCCAGCAGCCCCTGGGACAGGGGAGGGGAGCTGTTTTTT. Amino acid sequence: CASSPWDRGGELFF.

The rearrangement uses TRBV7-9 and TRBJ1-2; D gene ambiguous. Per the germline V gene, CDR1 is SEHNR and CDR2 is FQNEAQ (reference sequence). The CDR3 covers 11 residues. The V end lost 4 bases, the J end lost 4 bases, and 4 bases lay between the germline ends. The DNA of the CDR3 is TGTGCCAGCAGCTCCGGCTATGGCTACACCTTC. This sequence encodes CASSSGYGYTF. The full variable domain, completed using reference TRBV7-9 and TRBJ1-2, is DTGVSQNPRHKITKRGQNVTFRCDPISEHNRLYWYRQTLGQGPEFLTYFQNEAQLEKSRLLSDRFSAERPKGSFSTLEIQRTEQGDSAMYLCASSSGYGYTFGSGTRLTVV.

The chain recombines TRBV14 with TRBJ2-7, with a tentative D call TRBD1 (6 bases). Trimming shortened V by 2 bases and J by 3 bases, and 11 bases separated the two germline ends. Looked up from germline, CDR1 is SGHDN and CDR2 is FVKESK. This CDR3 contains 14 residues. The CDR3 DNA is TGTGCCAGCAGCCAATCCAGGGGCGGCTACGAGCAGTACTTC. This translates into CASSQSRGGYEQYF. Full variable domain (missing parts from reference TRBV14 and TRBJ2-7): EAGVTQFPSHSVIEKGQTVTLRCDPISGHDNLYWYRRVMGKEIKFLLHFVKESKQDESGMPNNRFLAERTGGTYSTLKVQPAELEDSGVYFCASSQSRGGYEQYFGPGTRLTVT.